This is a list of T cell receptor beta chains from one sample in a study. One entry per CDR3 protein, called by TCRdb with MiXCR from the 5' RACE reads. Of about 62,000 distinct CDR3 sequences listed, 30% were seen once; the top ten hold 2% to 2.5%. The source material was tumor-infiltrating naive CD4+ T cells sorted from the breast tumor. The receptors derive from a female donor with breast cancer. CDR3s include the opening cysteine and the closing phenylalanine or tryptophan. The D gene is left open where the match is weak. Size tells how often a clone was seen (once, few, many) or the class of an expanded clone, and some rows leave it out.

V gene	clone size	D gene	J gene	CDR3 DNA	CDR3 protein
TRBV7-9	-	TRBD1	TRBJ2-7	TGTGCCAGCAGCCCCACAGGACAGGGGCCCTCCTCCTACGAGCAGTACTTC	CASSPTGQGPSSYEQYF
TRBV10-3	many	-	TRBJ2-2	TGTGCCATCAGCCAGGAGAACACCGGGGAGCTGTTTTTT	CAISQENTGELFF
TRBV7-2	-	-	TRBJ2-7	TGTGCCAGCAGCTTAGTCGTTTTTGGGTCCTACGAGCAGTACTTC	CASSLVVFGSYEQYF
TRBV7-3	-	TRBD2	TRBJ2-5	TGTGCCAGCAGCTTAGGCGGGGGAACCGGAACCCAGTACTTC	CASSLGGGTGTQYF
TRBV7-2	-	TRBD2	TRBJ2-4	TGTGCCAGCAGCTCAGGCCCTAGCGGGAGGGCCTCAGATTCCAAAAACATTCAGTACTTC	CASSSGPSGRASDSKNIQYF
TRBV12-3/TRBV12-4	-	-	TRBJ2-1	TGTGCCAGCAGCCCAAGCCTAGGGCAGCACGAGCAGTTCTTC	CASSPSLGQHEQFF
TRBV4-2	few	-	TRBJ2-3	TGTGCCAGCAGCCAAGAGGTTGGGGCCGGGGATACGCAGTATTTT	CASSQEVGAGDTQYF
TRBV7-9	few	TRBD2	TRBJ2-1	TGTGCCAGCAGCTTACAGGGGACTAGACACGATGAGCAGTTCTTC	CASSLQGTRHDEQFF
TRBV7-3	many	-	TRBJ2-2	TGTGCCAGCAGCCCAAAATCTTACACCGGGGAGCTGTTTTTT	CASSPKSYTGELFF
TRBV29-1	few	-	TRBJ2-3	TGCAGCCAGGGATCGGGAGATACGCAGTATTTT	CSQGSGDTQYF
TRBV12-3/TRBV12-4	few	TRBD2	TRBJ2-1	TGTGCCAGCAGTTTCTCGAGCGGGGGGGCCAATGAGCAGTTCTTC	CASSFSSGGANEQFF
TRBV20-1	few	-	TRBJ2-7	TGCAGTGCTAGAGAGGCAGGATTCGAGCAGTACTTC	CSAREAGFEQYF
TRBV29-1	many	TRBD1	TRBJ1-6	TGCAGCGTCCGGACAGGGGTTAATTTTGATTCACCCCTCCACTTT	CSVRTGVNFDSPLHF
TRBV4-3	-	TRBD2	TRBJ2-3	TGCGCCAGCAGCCAGTCCGGGACTATACAGTATTTT	CASSQSGTIQYF
TRBV7-2	many	-	TRBJ2-7	TGTGCCAGCAGCTTAACCTCTGCTCCCTCCTACGAGCAGTACTTC	CASSLTSAPSYEQYF
TRBV9	-	TRBD2	TRBJ2-3	TGTGCCAGCAGCGTAGTCACTAGCGGGGGAGGTGGAGATACGCAGTATTTT	CASSVVTSGGGGDTQYF
TRBV6-2/TRBV6-3	many	-	TRBJ2-7	TGTGCCAGCAGTTCGGTCGGGATCTCCTACGAGCAGTACTTC	CASSSVGISYEQYF
TRBV5-1	few	TRBD2	TRBJ2-3	TGCGCCAGCAGCTCACTAGCGGGGGCGAAAGTTCGGTATTTT	CASSSLAGAKVRYF
TRBV4-1	few	TRBD1	TRBJ1-2	TGCGCCAGCAGCCAAAGACAGGGATCGGGAGAGGATGGCTACACCTTC	CASSQRQGSGEDGYTF
TRBV7-9	-	-	TRBJ2-3	TGTGCCAGCAGCAAACTAGATTTTAGCACAGATACGCAGTATTTT	CASSKLDFSTDTQYF
TRBV12-3/TRBV12-4	-	-	TRBJ1-1	TGTGCCAGCAGTTTAACGATGAACCGTGAAGCTTTCTTT	CASSLTMNREAFF
TRBV7-2	-	-	TRBJ2-5	TGTGCCAGCAGCTTAGGGTACGGAGAGACCCAGTACTTC	CASSLGYGETQYF
TRBV6-1	few	TRBD2	TRBJ2-2	TGTACCAGCAGACGACTAGCGGGTAACACCGGGGAGCTGTTTTTT	CTSRRLAGNTGELFF
TRBV6-2/TRBV6-3	-	-	TRBJ2-2	TGTGCCAGCCGGGAGCTTTTGAACACCGGGGAGCTGTTTTTT	CASRELLNTGELFF
TRBV12-3/TRBV12-4	-	TRBD1	TRBJ1-5	TGTGCCAGCAGGTTGGGACAGGGAATCGGTCAGCCCCAGCATTTT	CASRLGQGIGQPQHF
TRBV7-2	few	-	TRBJ2-7	TGTGCCAGCAGCCCCTCCCTTAGCACCTACGAGCAGTACTTC	CASSPSLSTYEQYF
TRBV20-1	-	TRBD2	TRBJ2-7	TGCAGTGCTAGAGAGGCGACTAGCGGGTACGAGCAGTACTTC	CSAREATSGYEQYF
TRBV20-1	-	-	TRBJ1-2	TGCAGTGCTGGAGGGGGACAAATCCCAACTAACTATGGCTACACCTTC	CSAGGGQIPTNYGYTF
TRBV7-2	-	-	TRBJ1-5	TGTGCCAGCAGCTTAAAGGGGGGCGGCCAGCCCCAGCATTTT	CASSLKGGGQPQHF
TRBV7-2	few	-	TRBJ2-4	TGTGCCAGCAGCTTAGATGAACGGATTCAGTACTTC	CASSLDERIQYF
TRBV20-1	few	-	TRBJ2-3	TGCAGTGCTAATTACGGGGATACGCAGTATTTT	CSANYGDTQYF
TRBV7-8	-	-	TRBJ1-1	TGTGCCAGCAGCTTAATGGGGAGCTTGAACACTGAAGCTTTCTTT	CASSLMGSLNTEAFF
TRBV15	few	-	TRBJ2-6	TGTGCCATCAGCAACCCTGGGGCCAACGTCCTGACTTTC	CAISNPGANVLTF
TRBV7-2	-	TRBD2	TRBJ2-1	TGTGCCAGCATCTTCTTGACTAGCGGTTACAATGAGCAGTTCTTC	CASIFLTSGYNEQFF
TRBV30	-	TRBD2	TRBJ2-1	TGTGCCTGGAGAAGACGGGGGGTCATGAATGAGCAGCTCTTC	CAWRRRGVMNEQLF
TRBV5-1	-	TRBD1	TRBJ1-1	TGCGCCGGCAGCTTCCCTACCTCCAGGGGGAAGGACACTGAAGCTTTCTTT	CAGSFPTSRGKDTEAFF
TRBV20-1	many	-	TRBJ1-1	TGCAGTGCATACAGACCCCCTGAAGCTTTCTTT	CSAYRPPEAFF